The source of this T cell receptor (beta chain) is a study of shared clonotypes between healthy human individuals. Replicate PCRs for unsorted PBMC used 300 ng DNA (around 29,000 T cell genomes). Sequencing of unsorted PBMC DNA was carried out using ten immunoSEQ deep assay plates. Only in-frame clones appear in the TCRdb table, and some are missing; sequencing was by immunoSEQ multiplex PCR. The sample records 520,000 or so clones, 79% being singletons. Germline V gene lookup returns CDR1 MNHEY and CDR2 SVGAGI. With 4 bases removed from V and 4 bases from J, the gap between germline ends came to 19 bases. This CDR3 spans 16 amino acids.

The TCR originated in a woman between 40 and 55 years old in good health. Some clones in this sample may be carry-over from other donors' samples. Sequencing was performed on PBMCs. The gene calls are TRBV6-5 and TRBJ2-5; D assignment may be TRBD1 or TRBD2 (6 bases each). The CDR3 region is CASSSPTGGGGETQYF. CDR3 nucleotides: TGTGCCAGCAGTTCACCGACAGGAGGGGGAGGAGAGACCCAGTACTTC.